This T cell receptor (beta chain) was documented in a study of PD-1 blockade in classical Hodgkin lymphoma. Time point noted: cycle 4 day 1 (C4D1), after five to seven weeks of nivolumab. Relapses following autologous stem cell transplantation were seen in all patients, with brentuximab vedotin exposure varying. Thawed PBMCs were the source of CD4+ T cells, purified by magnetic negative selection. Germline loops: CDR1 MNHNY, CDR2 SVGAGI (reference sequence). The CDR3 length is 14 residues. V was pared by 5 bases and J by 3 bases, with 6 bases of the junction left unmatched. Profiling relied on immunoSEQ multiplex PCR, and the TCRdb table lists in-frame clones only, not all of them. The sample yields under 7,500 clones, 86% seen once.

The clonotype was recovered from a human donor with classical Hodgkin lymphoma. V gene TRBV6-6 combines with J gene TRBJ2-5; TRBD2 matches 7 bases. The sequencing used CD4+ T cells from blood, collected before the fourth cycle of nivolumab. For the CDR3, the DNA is TGTGCCAGCAGTCCCCGACTAGCTGAAGAGACCCAGTACTTC. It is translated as CASSPRLAEETQYF.